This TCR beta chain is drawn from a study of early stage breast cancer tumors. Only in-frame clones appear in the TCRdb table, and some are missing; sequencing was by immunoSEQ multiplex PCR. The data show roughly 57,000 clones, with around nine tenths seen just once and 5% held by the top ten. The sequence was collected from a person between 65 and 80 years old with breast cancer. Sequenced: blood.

This CDR3 is CASSSALQARENGYTF. CDR3 bases: TGTGCCAGTAGCTCTGCTCTACAGGCCCGAGAAAATGGCTACACCTTC. V gene TRBV19 combines with J gene TRBJ1-2, with D perhaps TRBD1 (5 bases). Germline CDR1 is LNHDA and CDR2 is SQIVND (reference sequence). The CDR3 is 16 amino acids. With 6 bases removed from V and 6 bases from J, the gap between germline ends came to 23 bases.